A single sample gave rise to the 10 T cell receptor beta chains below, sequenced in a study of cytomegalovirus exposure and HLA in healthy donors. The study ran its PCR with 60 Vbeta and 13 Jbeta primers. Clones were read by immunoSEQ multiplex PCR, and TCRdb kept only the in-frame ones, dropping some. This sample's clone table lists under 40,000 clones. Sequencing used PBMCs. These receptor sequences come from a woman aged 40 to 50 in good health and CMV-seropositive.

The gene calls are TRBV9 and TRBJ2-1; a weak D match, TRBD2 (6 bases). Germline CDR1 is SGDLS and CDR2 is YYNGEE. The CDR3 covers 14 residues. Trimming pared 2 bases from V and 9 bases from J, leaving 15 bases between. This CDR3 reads CASSVRPRGSEQFF. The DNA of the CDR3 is TGTGCCAGCAGCGTCCGTCCTCGGGGGAGTGAGCAGTTCTTC.

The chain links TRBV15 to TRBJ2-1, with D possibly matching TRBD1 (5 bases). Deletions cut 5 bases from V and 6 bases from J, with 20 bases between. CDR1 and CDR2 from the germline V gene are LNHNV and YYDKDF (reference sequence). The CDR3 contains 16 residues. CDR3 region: CATSGHQVGGINEQFF. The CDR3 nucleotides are TGTGCCACCAGCGGACACCAGGTCGGTGGGATCAATGAGCAGTTCTTC.

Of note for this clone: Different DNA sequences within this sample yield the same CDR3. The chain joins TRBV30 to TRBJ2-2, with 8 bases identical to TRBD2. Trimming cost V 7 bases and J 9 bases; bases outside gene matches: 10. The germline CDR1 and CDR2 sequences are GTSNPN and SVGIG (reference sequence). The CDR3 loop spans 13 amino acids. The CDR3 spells CASASGSNRELFF. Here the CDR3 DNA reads TGTGCCTCTGCGAGCGGGAGCAATCGGGAGCTGTTTTTT.

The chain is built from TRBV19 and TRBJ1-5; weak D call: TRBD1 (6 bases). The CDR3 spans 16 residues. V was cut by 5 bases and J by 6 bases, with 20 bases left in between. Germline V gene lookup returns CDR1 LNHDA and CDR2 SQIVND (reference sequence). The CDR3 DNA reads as TGTGCCAGTAGTCCCATGAGACTCATACAGGGTCAGCCCCAGCATTTT. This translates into CASSPMRLIQGQPQHF.

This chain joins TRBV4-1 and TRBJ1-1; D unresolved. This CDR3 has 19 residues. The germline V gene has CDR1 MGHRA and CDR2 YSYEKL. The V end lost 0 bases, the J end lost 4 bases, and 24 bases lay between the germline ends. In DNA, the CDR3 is TGCGCCAGCAGCCAAGATCCATTTGGTGCTTCGGGGTCCTTCACTGAAGCTTTCTTT. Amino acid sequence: CASSQDPFGASGSFTEAFF.

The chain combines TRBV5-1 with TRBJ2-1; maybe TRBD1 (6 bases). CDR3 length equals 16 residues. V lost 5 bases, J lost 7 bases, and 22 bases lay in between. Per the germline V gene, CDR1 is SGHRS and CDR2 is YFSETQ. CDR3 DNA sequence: TGCGCCAGCAGGTTAAACACAGGGAGTAAGAGGAATGAGCAGTTCTTC. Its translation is CASRLNTGSKRNEQFF.

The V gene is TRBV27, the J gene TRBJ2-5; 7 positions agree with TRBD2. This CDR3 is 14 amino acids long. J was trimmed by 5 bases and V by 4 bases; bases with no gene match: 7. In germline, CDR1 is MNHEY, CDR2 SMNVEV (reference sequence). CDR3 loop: CASSYQTSRETQYF. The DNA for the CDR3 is TGTGCCAGCAGTTATCAGACTAGCCGCGAGACCCAGTACTTC.

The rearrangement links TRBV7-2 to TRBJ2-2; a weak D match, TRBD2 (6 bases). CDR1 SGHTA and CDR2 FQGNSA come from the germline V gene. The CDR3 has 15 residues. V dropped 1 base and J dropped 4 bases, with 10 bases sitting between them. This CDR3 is CASSLEDYPTGELFF. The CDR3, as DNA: TGTGCCAGCAGCTTAGAGGACTATCCCACCGGGGAGCTGTTTTTT.

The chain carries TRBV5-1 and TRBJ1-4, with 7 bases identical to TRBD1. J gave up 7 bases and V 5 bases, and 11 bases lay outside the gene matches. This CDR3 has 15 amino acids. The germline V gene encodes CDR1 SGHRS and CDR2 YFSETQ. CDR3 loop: CASRQTGSRGEKLFF. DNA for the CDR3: TGCGCCAGCAGGCAGACAGGGAGCCGGGGTGAAAAACTGTTTTTT. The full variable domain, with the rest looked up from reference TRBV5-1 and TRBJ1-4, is KAGVTQTPRYLIKTRGQQVTLSCSPISGHRSVSWYQQTPGQGLQFLFEYFSETQRNKGNFPGRFSGRQFSNSRSEMNVSTLELGDSALYLCASRQTGSRGEKLFFGSGTQLSVL.

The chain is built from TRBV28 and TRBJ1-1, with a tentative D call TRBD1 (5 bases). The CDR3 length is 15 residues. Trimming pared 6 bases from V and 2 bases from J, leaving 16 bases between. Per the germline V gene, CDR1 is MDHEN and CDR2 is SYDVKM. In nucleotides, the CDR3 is TGTGCCAGCAGACCTCAGTGGGGGGAAAACACTGAAGCTTTCTTT. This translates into CASRPQWGENTEAFF.